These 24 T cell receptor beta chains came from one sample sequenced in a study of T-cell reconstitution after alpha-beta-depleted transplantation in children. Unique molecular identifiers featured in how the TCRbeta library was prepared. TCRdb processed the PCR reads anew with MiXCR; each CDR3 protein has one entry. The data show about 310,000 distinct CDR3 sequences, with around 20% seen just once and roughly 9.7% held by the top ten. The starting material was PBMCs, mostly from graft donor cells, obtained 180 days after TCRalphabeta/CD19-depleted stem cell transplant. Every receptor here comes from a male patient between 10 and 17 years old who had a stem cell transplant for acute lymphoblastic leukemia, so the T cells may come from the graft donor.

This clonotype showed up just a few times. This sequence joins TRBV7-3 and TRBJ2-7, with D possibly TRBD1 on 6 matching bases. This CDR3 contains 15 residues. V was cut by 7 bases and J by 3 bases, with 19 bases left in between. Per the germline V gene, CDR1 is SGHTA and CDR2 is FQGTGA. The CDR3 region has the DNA TGTGCCAGCACCATAATAACAGGGTCCCTCTACGAGCAGTACTTC. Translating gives CASTIITGSLYEQYF.

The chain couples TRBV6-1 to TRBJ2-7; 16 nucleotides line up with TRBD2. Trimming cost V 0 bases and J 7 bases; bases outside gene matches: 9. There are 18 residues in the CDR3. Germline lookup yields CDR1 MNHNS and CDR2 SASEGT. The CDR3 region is CASSEALGTSGRAGEQYF. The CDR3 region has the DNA TGTGCCAGCAGTGAAGCGCTTGGGACTAGCGGGAGGGCGGGTGAGCAGTACTTC.

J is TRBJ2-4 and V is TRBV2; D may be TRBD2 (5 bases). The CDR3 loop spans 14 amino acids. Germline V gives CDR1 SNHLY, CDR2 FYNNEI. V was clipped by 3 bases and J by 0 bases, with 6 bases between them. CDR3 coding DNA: TGTGCCAGCAGTGAGCGGGTAGCCAAAAACATTCAGTACTTC. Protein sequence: CASSERVAKNIQYF.

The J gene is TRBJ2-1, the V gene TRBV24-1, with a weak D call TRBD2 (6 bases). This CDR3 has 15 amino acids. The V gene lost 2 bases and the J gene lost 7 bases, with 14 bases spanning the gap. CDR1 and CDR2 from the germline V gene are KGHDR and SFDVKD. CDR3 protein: CATSDSTRTGNEQFF. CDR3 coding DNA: TGTGCCACCAGTGATTCGACTAGAACAGGAAATGAGCAGTTCTTC.

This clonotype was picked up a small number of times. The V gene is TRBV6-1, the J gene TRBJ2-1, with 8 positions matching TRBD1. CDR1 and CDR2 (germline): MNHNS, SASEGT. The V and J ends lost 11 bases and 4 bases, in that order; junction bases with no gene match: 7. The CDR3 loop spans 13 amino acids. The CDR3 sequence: CAGRQGLYNEQFF. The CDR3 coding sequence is TGTGCCGGTAGACAGGGGCTGTACAATGAGCAGTTCTTC.

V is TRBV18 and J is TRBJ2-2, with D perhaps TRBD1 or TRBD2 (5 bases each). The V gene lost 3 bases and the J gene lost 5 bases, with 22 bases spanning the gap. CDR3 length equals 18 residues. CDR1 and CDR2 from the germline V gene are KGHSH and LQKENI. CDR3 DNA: TGTGCCAGCTCACCCAGGACCCCGGGGACGATTTTTACCGGGGAGCTGTTTTTT. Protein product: CASSPRTPGTIFTGELFF.

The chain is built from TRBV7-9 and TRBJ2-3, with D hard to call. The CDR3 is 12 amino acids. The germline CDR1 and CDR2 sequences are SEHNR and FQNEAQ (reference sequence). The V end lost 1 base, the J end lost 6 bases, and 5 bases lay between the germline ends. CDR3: CASSLEFDTQYF. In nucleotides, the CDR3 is TGTGCCAGCAGCTTAGAGTTCGATACGCAGTATTTT. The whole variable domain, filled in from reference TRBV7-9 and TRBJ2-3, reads DTGVSQNPRHKITKRGQNVTFRCDPISEHNRLYWYRQTLGQGPEFLTYFQNEAQLEKSRLLSDRFSAERPKGSFSTLEIQRTEQGDSAMYLCASSLEFDTQYFGPGTRLTVL.

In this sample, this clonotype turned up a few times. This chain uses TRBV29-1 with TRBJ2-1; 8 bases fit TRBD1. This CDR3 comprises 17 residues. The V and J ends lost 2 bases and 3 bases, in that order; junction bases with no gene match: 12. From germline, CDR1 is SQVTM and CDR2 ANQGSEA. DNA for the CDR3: TGCAGCGTTGAACGACCGGGACAGGCCCAATTCTACAATGAGCAGTTCTTC. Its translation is CSVERPGQAQFYNEQFF.

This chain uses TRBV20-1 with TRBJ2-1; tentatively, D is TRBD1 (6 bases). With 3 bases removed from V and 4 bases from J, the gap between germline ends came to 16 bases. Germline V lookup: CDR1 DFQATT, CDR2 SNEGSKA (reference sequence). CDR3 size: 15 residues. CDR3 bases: TGCAGTGCTAGCCCCCCGGGACACCGGTACAATGAGCAGTTCTTC. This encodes CSASPPGHRYNEQFF.

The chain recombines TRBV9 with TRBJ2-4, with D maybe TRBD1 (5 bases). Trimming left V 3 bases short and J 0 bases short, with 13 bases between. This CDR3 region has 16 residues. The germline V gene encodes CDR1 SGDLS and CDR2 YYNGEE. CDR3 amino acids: CASSGSRGIAKNIQYF. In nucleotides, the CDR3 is TGTGCCAGCAGCGGATCTAGGGGTATAGCCAAAAACATTCAGTACTTC. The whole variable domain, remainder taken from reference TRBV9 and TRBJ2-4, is DSGVTQTPKHLITATGQRVTLRCSPRSGDLSVYWYQQSLDQGLQFLIQYYNGEERAKGNILERFSAQQFPDLHSELNLSSLELGDSALYFCASSGSRGIAKNIQYFGAGTRLSVL.

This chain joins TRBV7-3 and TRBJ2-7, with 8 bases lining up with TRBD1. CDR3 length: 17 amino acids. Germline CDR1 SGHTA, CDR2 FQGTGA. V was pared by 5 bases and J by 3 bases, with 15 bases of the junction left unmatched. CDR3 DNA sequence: TGTGCCAGCAGCCAGGGACAGGAAACCCTTTCTTGCTACGAGCAGTACTTC. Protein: CASSQGQETLSCYEQYF.

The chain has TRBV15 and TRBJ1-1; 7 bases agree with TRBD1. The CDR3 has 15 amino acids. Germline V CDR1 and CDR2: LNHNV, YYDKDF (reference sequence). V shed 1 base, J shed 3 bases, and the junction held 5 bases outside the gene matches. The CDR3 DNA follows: TGTGCCACCAGCAGAGTTTACGGGACAGACACTGAAGCTTTCTTT. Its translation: CATSRVYGTDTEAFF.

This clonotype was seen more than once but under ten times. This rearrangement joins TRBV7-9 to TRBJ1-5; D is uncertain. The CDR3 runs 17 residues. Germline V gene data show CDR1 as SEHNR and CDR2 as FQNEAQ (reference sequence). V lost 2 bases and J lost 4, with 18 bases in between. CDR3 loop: CASSLSVRQEGNQPQHF. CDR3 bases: TGTGCCAGCAGCTTATCTGTTCGGCAGGAAGGAAATCAGCCCCAGCATTTT.

CDR3 region: CASSLFWTDTQYF. The DNA for the CDR3 is TGTGCCAGCAGCCTTTTTTGGACAGATACGCAGTATTTT. The genes are TRBV7-9 and TRBJ2-3; D not resolved. The CDR3 is 13 amino acids. CDR1 is SEHNR and CDR2 is FQNEAQ in the germline V gene (reference sequence). Trimming pared 5 bases from V and 3 bases from J, leaving 9 bases between. The complete variable domain, with remaining parts taken from reference TRBV7-9 and TRBJ2-3, reads DTGVSQNPRHKITKRGQNVTFRCDPISEHNRLYWYRQTLGQGPEFLTYFQNEAQLEKSRLLSDRFSAERPKGSFSTLEIQRTEQGDSAMYLCASSLFWTDTQYFGPGTRLTVL.

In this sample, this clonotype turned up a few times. CDR3 protein: CASKPGWGGELFF. The DNA for the CDR3 is TGTGCCAGCAAGCCGGGTTGGGGCGGGGAGCTGTTTTTT. V usage is TRBV27 and J usage is TRBJ2-2; D gene uncertain. Germline values: CDR1 MNHEY, CDR2 SMNVEV (reference sequence). The CDR3 covers 13 residues. V gave up 7 bases and J gave up 7 bases, with 13 bases separating them.

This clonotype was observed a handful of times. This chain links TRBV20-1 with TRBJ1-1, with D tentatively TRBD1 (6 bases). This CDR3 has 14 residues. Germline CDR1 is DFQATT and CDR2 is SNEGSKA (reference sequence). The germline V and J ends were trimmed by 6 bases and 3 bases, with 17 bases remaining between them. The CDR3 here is CSAPRAGVDTEAFF. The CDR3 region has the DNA TGCAGTGCCCCCCGGGCAGGGGTGGACACTGAAGCTTTCTTT.

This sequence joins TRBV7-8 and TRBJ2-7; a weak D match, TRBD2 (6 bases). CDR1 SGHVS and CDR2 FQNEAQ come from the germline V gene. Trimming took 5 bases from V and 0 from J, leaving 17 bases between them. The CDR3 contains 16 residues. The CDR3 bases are TGTGCCAGCAGCCTAAAGCGGGTTCAACGCTCCTACGAGCAGTACTTC. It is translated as CASSLKRVQRSYEQYF. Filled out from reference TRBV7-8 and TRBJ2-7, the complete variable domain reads GAGVSQSPRYKVAKRGQDVALRCDPISGHVSLFWYQQALGQGPEFLTYFQNEAQLDKSGLPSDRFFAERPEGSVSTLKIQRTQQEDSAVYLCASSLKRVQRSYEQYFGPGTRLTVT.

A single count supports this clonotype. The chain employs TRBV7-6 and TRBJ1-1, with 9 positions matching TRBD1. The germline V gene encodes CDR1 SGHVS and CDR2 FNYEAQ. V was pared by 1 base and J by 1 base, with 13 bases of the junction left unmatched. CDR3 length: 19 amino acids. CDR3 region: CASSLETQGTGRRNTEAFF. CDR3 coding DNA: TGTGCCAGCAGCTTAGAAACACAAGGGACAGGGAGGAGGAACACTGAAGCTTTCTTT.

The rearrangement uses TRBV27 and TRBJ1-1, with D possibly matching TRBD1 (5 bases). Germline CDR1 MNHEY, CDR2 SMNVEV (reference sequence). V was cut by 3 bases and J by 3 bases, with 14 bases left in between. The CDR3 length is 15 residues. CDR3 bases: TGTGCCAGCAGTTTTGTGGGCTTAGGGGACACTGAAGCTTTCTTT. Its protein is CASSFVGLGDTEAFF.

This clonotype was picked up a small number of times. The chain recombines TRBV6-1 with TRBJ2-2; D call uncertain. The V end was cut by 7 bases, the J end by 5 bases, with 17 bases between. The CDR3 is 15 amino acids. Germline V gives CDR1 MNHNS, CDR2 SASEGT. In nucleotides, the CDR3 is TGTGCCAGCATGGTGATGTGGGTTGCAACCGGGGAGCTGTTTTTT. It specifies CASMVMWVATGELFF.

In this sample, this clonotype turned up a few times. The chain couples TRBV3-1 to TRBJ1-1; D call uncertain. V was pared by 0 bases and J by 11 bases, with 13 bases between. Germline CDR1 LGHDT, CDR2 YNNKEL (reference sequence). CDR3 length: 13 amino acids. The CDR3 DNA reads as TGTGCCAGCAGCCAAGATTCGGACCCCGAGGCTTTCTTT. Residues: CASSQDSDPEAFF.

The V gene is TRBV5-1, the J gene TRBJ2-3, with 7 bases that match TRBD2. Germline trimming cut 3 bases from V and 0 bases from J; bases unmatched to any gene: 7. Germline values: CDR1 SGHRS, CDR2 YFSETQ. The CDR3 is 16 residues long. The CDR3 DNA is TGCGCCAGCAGCTCCCAAGCGGGATTGAGCACAGATACGCAGTATTTT. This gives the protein CASSSQAGLSTDTQYF. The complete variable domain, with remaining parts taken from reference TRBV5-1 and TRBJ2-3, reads KAGVTQTPRYLIKTRGQQVTLSCSPISGHRSVSWYQQTPGQGLQFLFEYFSETQRNKGNFPGRFSGRQFSNSRSEMNVSTLELGDSALYLCASSSQAGLSTDTQYFGPGTRLTVL.

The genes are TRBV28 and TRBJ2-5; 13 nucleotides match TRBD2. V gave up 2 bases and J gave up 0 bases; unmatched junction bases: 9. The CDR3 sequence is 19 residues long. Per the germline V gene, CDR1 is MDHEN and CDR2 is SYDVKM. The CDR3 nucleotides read TGTGCCAGCAGTTTAGGAGCTGGGACTAGCGGGATCTACCAAGAGACCCAGTACTTC. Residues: CASSLGAGTSGIYQETQYF. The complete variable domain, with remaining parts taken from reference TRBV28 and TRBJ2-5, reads DVKVTQSSRYLVKRTGEKVFLECVQDMDHENMFWYRQDPGLGLRLIYFSYDVKMKEKGDIPEGYSVSREKKERFSLILESASTNQTSMYLCASSLGAGTSGIYQETQYFGPGTRLLVL.

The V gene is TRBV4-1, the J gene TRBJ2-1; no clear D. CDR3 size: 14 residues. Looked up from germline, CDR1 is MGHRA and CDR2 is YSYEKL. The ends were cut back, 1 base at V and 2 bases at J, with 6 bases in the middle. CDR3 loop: CASSQGLTYNEQFF. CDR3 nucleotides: TGCGCCAGCAGCCAAGGGTTGACCTACAATGAGCAGTTCTTC.